A selection of T cell receptor beta chains follows, all from one sample in a study of molecular identifiers for immune sequencing clone quantification. A single record per CDR3 protein comes from TCRdb applying MiXCR to the PCR reads. The sample includes 100,000 or so distinct CDR3 sequences, 30% to 35% seen only once; the top ten take roughly 9.7%. Specimen: naive CD8+ T cells from blood, with Jurkat cell RNA spiked in. The receptors stem from a human donor in good health. Some libraries in this study had Jurkat cell RNA spiked in. Each CDR3 is given with its conserved first and last residue. Fields, in order: D gene, J gene, V gene, clone size, CDR3 DNA, CDR3 protein. The D gene is left open where the match is weak. Where a row states a size, it is once, few, many or the class of an expanded clone; other rows omit it.

- | TRBJ2-7 | TRBV24-1 | - | TGTGCCACCAGTGATTTGGACAGCTACGAGCAGTACTTC | CATSDLDSYEQYF
- | TRBJ1-1 | TRBV7-9 | - | TGTGCCAGCAGCCCCGGGGGGGTCGACACTGAAGCTTTCTTT | CASSPGGVDTEAFF
TRBD2 | TRBJ2-1 | TRBV20-1 | few | TGCAGTGCTAGGAGACTAGCGGGTACACTAAACGATGAGCAGTTCTTC | CSARRLAGTLNDEQFF
- | TRBJ2-1 | TRBV25-1 | - | TGTGCCACCTCGGACAAATGGTCCGCTAGCTCAATCTACGATGAGCAGTTCTTC | CATSDKWSASSIYDEQFF
- | TRBJ2-1 | TRBV7-9 | few | TGTGCCAGCAGCTTAGTGTCACAGTACAATGAGCAGTTCTTC | CASSLVSQYNEQFF
- | TRBJ2-6 | TRBV28 | - | TGTGCCAGCAGTTTAACGGGAACTGGGGCCAACGTCCTGACTTTC | CASSLTGTGANVLTF
- | TRBJ1-6 | TRBV27 | - | TGTGCCAGCAGTTCCCAGGATAATTCACCCCTCCACTTT | CASSSQDNSPLHF
- | TRBJ1-1 | TRBV28 | many | TGTGCCAGCAGTTTATCCTGGACGGGCAACACTGAAGCTTTCTTT | CASSLSWTGNTEAFF
TRBD1 | TRBJ2-2 | TRBV6-2/TRBV6-3 | - | TGTGCCAGCCGCCCCGGACAGGGGTTTAACACCGGGGAGCTGTTTTTT | CASRPGQGFNTGELFF
- | TRBJ2-3 | TRBV2 | - | TGTGCCAGCAGTCGATCGCGGGATGGGGGGTCGGATACGCAGTATTTT | CASSRSRDGGSDTQYF
- | TRBJ2-7 | TRBV27 | - | TGTGCCAGCTGTTTGGGGGGCCCTCCCCAAGGCGGAGTGCAGTACTTC | CASCLGGPPQGGVQYF